The rows below give T cell receptor beta chains drawn from one sample of a study of shared clonotypes between healthy human individuals. Sequencing used immunoSEQ multiplex PCR; TCRdb keeps in-frame clones, though not all of them. In the table there are over a million clones, 70% to 80% of which are singletons. Input material: memory CD4+ T cells from PBMCs. Receptors originate from a young man in good health. Some clones in this sample may be carry-over from other donors' samples. Each CDR3 is given with its conserved first and last residue. Each record gives: CDR3 protein, CDR3 DNA, J gene, V gene, clone size, D gene. D genes are given only for firm matches. Clone size is not always given. Where it is, it says once, few, many or a class for expanded clones.

CASSTVRGPYNEQFF TGTGCCAGCAGTACCGTCAGGGGGCCTTACAATGAGCAGTTCTTC TRBJ2-1 TRBV27 . TRBD1
CASSHPGSNQPQHF TGTGCCAGCAGCCACCCAGGGAGCAATCAGCCCCAGCATTTT TRBJ1-5 TRBV4-2 few .
CASSFGAERDYTF TGTGCCAGCAGCTTCGGGGCGGAGAGGGACTACACCTTC TRBJ1-2 TRBV7-9 once .
CASSSHGRKNTEAFF TGTGCCAGCAGCTCGCACGGGCGAAAGAACACTGAAGCTTTCTTT TRBJ1-1 TRBV11-3 once .
CAWRLKTGGEAKNIQYF TGTGCCTGGAGGCTCAAAACGGGGGGAGAAGCCAAAAACATTCAGTACTTC TRBJ2-4 TRBV30 . TRBD2
CASSRRVEGDGYTF TGTGCCAGCAGCCGCCGGGTGGAGGGGGATGGCTACACCTTC TRBJ1-2 TRBV7-2 . .
CASSLSGQAYEQYF TGCGCCAGCAGCTTGTCTGGGCAAGCCTACGAGCAGTACTTC TRBJ2-7 TRBV5-1 . .
CASSQERLSSYNEQFF TGCGCCAGCAGCCAAGAACGTCTTTCCTCCTACAATGAGCAGTTCTTC TRBJ2-1 TRBV4-1 once .
CASSLQIGGYNEQFF TGTGCCAGCAGCTTACAGATCGGCGGGTACAATGAGCAGTTCTTC TRBJ2-1 TRBV5-4 . .
CASSLGEETGVFF TGTGCCAGCAGCTTAGGGGAGGAGACAGGGGTGTTCTTC TRBJ2-1 TRBV7-8 few TRBD1
CASSTLAGGPTGELFF TGTGCCAGCAGCACTTTAGCGGGAGGGCCCACCGGGGAGCTGTTTTTT TRBJ2-2 TRBV9 . TRBD2
CASRGGPLNYGYTF TGTGCCAGCAGGGGCGGGCCCCTGAACTATGGCTACACCTTC TRBJ1-2 TRBV7-9 . .
CASSGRQGRGEQYF TGTGCCAGCAGCGGCAGACAGGGACGGGGCGAGCAGTACTTC TRBJ2-7 TRBV6-1 . TRBD1
CASSTSGTYNEQFF TGTGCCAGTAGCACTAGCGGGACCTACAATGAGCAGTTCTTC TRBJ2-1 TRBV19 many TRBD2
CASSFGTADTQYF TGTGCCAGCAGCTTTGGGACCGCAGATACGCAGTATTTT TRBJ2-3 TRBV7-8 few .
CASSGTSGSIGTGELFF TGCGCCAGCAGCGGGACTAGCGGGAGTATCGGCACCGGGGAGCTGTTTTTT TRBJ2-2 TRBV5-1 . TRBD2
CASSLEQGAGTRDTQYF TGCGCCAGCAGCCTTGAGCAGGGGGCAGGTACTCGAGATACGCAGTATTTT TRBJ2-3 TRBV5-1 once TRBD1
CASSLSGGPNEQFF TGCGCCAGCAGCTTGTCGGGAGGGCCAAATGAGCAGTTCTTC TRBJ2-1 TRBV5-1 . TRBD2
CASSPSGSSLGGTQYF TGTGCCAGCAGCCCTAGCGGGAGCAGCCTCGGGGGTACGCAGTATTTT TRBJ2-3 TRBV6-6 . TRBD2
CATSGVRGYNEQFF TGTGCCACCAGCGGCGTCAGAGGATACAATGAGCAGTTCTTC TRBJ2-1 TRBV15 few .
CASSQGLAGAPDTQYF TGCGCCAGCAGCCAGGGACTAGCGGGAGCCCCAGATACGCAGTATTTT TRBJ2-3 TRBV5-1 . TRBD2
CASSIDSINEQFF TGTGCCAGCTCAATCGACAGTATCAATGAGCAGTTCTTC TRBJ2-1 TRBV18 . .
CASTLGPNRPTGEQYF TGTGCCAGCACCCTAGGTCCAAACAGACCTACGGGGGAGCAGTACTTC TRBJ2-7 TRBV7-9 . .
CASSSTAGAGANYGYTF TGCGCCAGCAGCTCCACAGCCGGTGCAGGGGCTAACTATGGCTACACCTTC TRBJ1-2 TRBV5-1 once .
CASSDRREEQYF TGTGCCAGCAGTGACAGGAGAGAAGAGCAGTACTTC TRBJ2-7 TRBV2 few .
CASSVGAGGSGRTDTQYF TGTGCCAGCAGCGTAGGAGCGGGAGGGAGTGGAAGGACAGATACGCAGTATTTT TRBJ2-3 TRBV9 . TRBD2